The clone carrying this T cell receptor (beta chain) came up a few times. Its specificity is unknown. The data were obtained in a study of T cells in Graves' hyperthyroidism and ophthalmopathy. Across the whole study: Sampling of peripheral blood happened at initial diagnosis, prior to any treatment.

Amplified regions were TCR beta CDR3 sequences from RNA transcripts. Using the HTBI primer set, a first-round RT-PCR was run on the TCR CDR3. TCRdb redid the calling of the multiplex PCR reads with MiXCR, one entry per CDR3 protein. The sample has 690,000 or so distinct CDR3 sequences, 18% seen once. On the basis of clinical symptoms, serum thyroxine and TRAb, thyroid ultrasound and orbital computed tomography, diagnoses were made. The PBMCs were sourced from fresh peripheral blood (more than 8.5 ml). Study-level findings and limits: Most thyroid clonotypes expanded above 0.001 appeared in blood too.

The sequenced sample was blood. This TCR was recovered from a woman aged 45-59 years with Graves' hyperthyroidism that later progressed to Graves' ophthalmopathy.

In nucleotides, the CDR3 is TGCAGCGTTGAGGTAGCGGGGGACCTCCAAGAGACCCAGTACTTC. Protein sequence: CSVEVAGDLQETQYF. The J gene is TRBJ2-5, the V gene TRBV29-1; TRBD2 agrees at 9 bases. Germline CDR1 reads SQVTM; CDR2 reads ANQGSEA. V lost 3 bases, J lost 1 base, and 6 bases stayed unmatched. The CDR3 runs 15 residues.